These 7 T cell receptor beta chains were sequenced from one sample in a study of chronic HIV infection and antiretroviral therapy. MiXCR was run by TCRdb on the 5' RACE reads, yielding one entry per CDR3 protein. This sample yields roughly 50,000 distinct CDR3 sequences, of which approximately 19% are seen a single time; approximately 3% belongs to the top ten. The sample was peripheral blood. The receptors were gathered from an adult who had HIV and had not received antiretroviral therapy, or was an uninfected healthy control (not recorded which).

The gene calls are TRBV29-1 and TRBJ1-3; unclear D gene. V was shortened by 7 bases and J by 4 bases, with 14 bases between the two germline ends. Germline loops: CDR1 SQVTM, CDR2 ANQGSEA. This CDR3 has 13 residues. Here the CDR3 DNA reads TGCAGCGCCGGGCCTTGGAGAGGAAACACCATATATTTT. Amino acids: CSAGPWRGNTIYF.

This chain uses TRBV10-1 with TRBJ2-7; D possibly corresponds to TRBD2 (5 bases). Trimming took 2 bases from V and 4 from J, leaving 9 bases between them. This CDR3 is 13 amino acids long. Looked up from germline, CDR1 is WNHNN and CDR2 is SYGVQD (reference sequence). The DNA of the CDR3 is TGCGCCAGCAGTGAGAATGCGGGTTACGAGCAGTACTTC. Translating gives CASSENAGYEQYF.

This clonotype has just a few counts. The CDR3 DNA follows: TGTGCCAGCAGTTCCACCTTTGGGAGCCAGAGGGCCGGGGAGCTGTTTTTT. Residues: CASSSTFGSQRAGELFF. This sequence joins TRBV28 and TRBJ2-2; TRBD2 might be the D (5 bases). Germline V lookup: CDR1 MDHEN, CDR2 SYDVKM. V gave up 4 bases and J gave up 6 bases, with 21 bases separating them. This CDR3 is 17 amino acids long.

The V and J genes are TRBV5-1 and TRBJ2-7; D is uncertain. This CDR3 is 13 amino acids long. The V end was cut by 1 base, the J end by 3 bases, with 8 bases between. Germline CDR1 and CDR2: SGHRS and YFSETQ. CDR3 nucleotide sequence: TGCGCCAGCAGCTTGTCCGGAATCTACGAGCAGTACTTC. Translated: CASSLSGIYEQYF.

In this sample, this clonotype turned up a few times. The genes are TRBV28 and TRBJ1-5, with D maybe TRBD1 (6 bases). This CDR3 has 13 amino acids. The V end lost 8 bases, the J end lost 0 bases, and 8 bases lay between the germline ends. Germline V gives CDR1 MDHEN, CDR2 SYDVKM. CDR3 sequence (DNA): TGTGCCAGCGGGGACAATAGCAATCAGCCCCAGCATTTT. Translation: CASGDNSNQPQHF. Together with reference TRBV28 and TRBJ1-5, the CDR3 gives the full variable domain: DVKVTQSSRYLVKRTGEKVFLECVQDMDHENMFWYRQDPGLGLRLIYFSYDVKMKEKGDIPEGYSVSREKKERFSLILESASTNQTSMYLCASGDNSNQPQHFGDGTRLSIL.

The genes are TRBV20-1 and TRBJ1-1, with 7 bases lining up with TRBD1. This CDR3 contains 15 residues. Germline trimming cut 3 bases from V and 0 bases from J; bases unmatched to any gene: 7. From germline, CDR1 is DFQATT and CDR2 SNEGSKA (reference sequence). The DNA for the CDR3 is TGCAGTGCTAGCAGTGGACAGGAGTTGAACACTGAAGCTTTCTTT. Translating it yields CSASSGQELNTEAFF.

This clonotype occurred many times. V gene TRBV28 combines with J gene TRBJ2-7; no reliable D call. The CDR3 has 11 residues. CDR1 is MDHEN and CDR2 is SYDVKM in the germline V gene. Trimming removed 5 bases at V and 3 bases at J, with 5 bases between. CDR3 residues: CASSENYEQYF. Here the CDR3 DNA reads TGTGCCAGCAGTGAGAACTACGAGCAGTACTTC.